This T cell receptor (beta chain) was documented in a study of Graves' ophthalmopathy and Graves' hyperthyroidism. Of note for this clonotype: The antigen is not known.

Transcripts of RNA were the source for amplifying TCR beta CDR3 regions. The workflow started with a first-round RT-PCR run with HTBI primers and then moved on to a second-round multiplex PCR. TCRdb analysed the multiplex PCR reads with MiXCR anew, one entry per CDR3 protein. The sample shows approximately 210,000 distinct CDR3 sequences, under 30% of them seen only once. The CDR3 loop spans 15 amino acids. The V end was cut by 4 bases, the J end by 4 bases, with 14 bases between. Germline values: CDR1 MGHDK, CDR2 SYGVNS. Ophthalmopathy-affected donors exhibited moderate-to-severe activity, CAS ≥3, NOSPECS ≥4, and duration under 3 months. Study-wide findings and caveats: Predictions made by the model for ophthalmopathy progression reached 65% to 71% sensitivity and almost 75% specificity.

The V call is TRBV25-1, the J call TRBJ1-5; tentative D call: TRBD1 (6 bases). This receptor was taken from a man aged 50 or older with Graves' ophthalmopathy. The specimen was peripheral blood. CDR3 sequence (DNA): TGTGCCAGCAGTGCTTCCGGGACACCGAATCAGCCCCAGCATTTT. Translated, it gives CASSASGTPNQPQHF.